What follows are 15 T cell receptor beta chains derived from one specimen sequenced in a study of blood T cell repertoires in COVID-19 (dated by TCRdb to 2020 to 2021). The method behind the library was the immunoSEQ multiplex PCR assay. In its TCRdb copy, this immuneACCESS table keeps in-frame sequences only and misses some clones. Where compared with another copy, unresolved V genes explain less than half of these, and the others have no known cause. Recorded for this sample are approximately 34,000 clones; 81% of them occurred a single time. The biggest ten clones account for about 3.2% of the sample. Material for sequencing was peripheral blood. The receptors were sampled from a man aged 65 to 79 with COVID-19, enrolled during active disease.

This clone was observed a few times. The genes are TRBV7-3 and TRBJ1-1; D may be TRBD1 (6 bases). Trimming removed 5 bases at V and 0 bases at J, with 10 bases between. CDR1 is SGHTA and CDR2 is FQGTGA in the germline V gene. The CDR3 has 14 residues. The CDR3 is CASSRTGMNTEAFF. The DNA for the CDR3 is TGTGCCAGCAGCCGAACAGGGATGAACACTGAAGCTTTCTTT.

Here the CDR3 reads CASSARTGDEKLFF. The CDR3 DNA reads as TGTGCCAGCAGCGCCCGGACAGGGGATGAAAAACTGTTTTTT. This chain uses TRBV2 with TRBJ1-4; TRBD1 matches 9 bases. The V gene end was trimmed by 6 bases and the J gene end by 6 bases; junction bases not matched to a gene: 5. In germline, CDR1 is SNHLY, CDR2 FYNNEI. There are 14 residues in the CDR3. Based on the CDR3 plus reference TRBV2 and TRBJ1-4, the full variable domain is EPEVTQTPSHQVTQMGQEVILRCVPISNHLYFYWYRQILGQKVEFLVSFYNNEISEKSEIFDDQFSVERPDGSNFTLKIRSTKLEDSAMYFCASSARTGDEKLFFGSGTQLSVL.

This rearrangement joins TRBV4-2 to TRBJ1-5, with TRBD1 identical over 10 bases. Germline V gene data show CDR1 as LGHNA and CDR2 as YNFKEQ. The J segment lost 5 bases and the V segment lost 4 bases, leaving 11 bases of the junction unmatched. The CDR3 totals 17 residues. CDR3 in DNA: TGTGCCAGCAGCCCCTGGCTCGGGACAGGGGCCTATCAGCCCCAGCATTTT. Protein: CASSPWLGTGAYQPQHF.

The chain uses TRBV7-8 and TRBJ1-2; TRBD1 aligns across 8 bases. The junction had 0 bases not matched to a gene; V was cut back by 3 bases and J by 3 bases. CDR1 is SGHVS, CDR2 FQNEAQ, per germline. This CDR3 has 13 residues. CDR3 loop: CASSLDRDYGYTF. The CDR3 bases are TGTGCCAGCAGCTTGGACAGGGACTATGGCTACACCTTC.

J is TRBJ1-2 and V is TRBV4-3; D gene unclear. The V end lost 0 bases, the J end lost 0 bases, and 8 bases lay between the germline ends. The CDR3 is made up of 15 amino acids. From germline, CDR1 is LGHNA and CDR2 YSLEER. Here the CDR3 DNA reads TGCGCCAGCAGCCAAGAAACGGTAGCTAACTATGGCTACACCTTC. This sequence encodes CASSQETVANYGYTF.

V usage is TRBV13 and J usage is TRBJ1-1; 8 bases match TRBD1. The CDR3 has 13 residues. Germline CDR1 is PRHDT and CDR2 is FYEKMQ (reference sequence). Trimming took 3 bases from V and 4 from J; bases not matched to a gene: 1. The CDR3: CASSFTGGTEAFF. The CDR3 nucleotides read TGTGCCAGCAGCTTTACAGGGGGCACTGAAGCTTTCTTT.

This clone was detected only once. The V and J genes are TRBV24-1 and TRBJ2-5, with D perhaps matching TRBD1 (6 bases). Germline V gene sequence: CDR1 KGHDR, CDR2 SFDVKD. V was shortened by 5 bases and J by 2 bases, with 14 bases between the two germline ends. The CDR3 is made up of 15 amino acids. In DNA form, the CDR3 reads TGTGCCACCAGTGGTGTGACAGGCCCGCAAGAGACCCAGTACTTC. Encoded protein: CATSGVTGPQETQYF.

This chain uses TRBV6-5 with TRBJ2-6, with D hard to call. The CDR3 length is 15 residues. V dropped 2 bases and J dropped 1 base, with 6 bases sitting between them. Germline V CDR1 and CDR2: MNHEY, SVGAGI. The CDR3 here is CASSYDTSGANVLTF. CDR3 nucleotides: TGTGCCAGCAGTTACGACACTTCTGGGGCCAACGTCCTGACTTTC.

CDR3 loop: CASSRDSYYGYTF. The CDR3 DNA reads TGTGCCAGCAGTCGGGACAGTTATTATGGCTACACCTTC. The chain is built from TRBV27 and TRBJ1-2; 7 bases align to TRBD1. There are 13 residues in the CDR3. Germline V gene sequence: CDR1 MNHEY, CDR2 SMNVEV (reference sequence). The V segment lost 5 bases and the J segment 5 bases; nucleotides outside the gene matches: 5.

This rearrangement joins TRBV10-3 to TRBJ2-1; 13 bases match TRBD2. Per the germline V gene, CDR1 is ENHRY and CDR2 is SYGVKD. With 10 bases clipped from V and 5 bases from J, the junction kept 8 bases outside the gene matches. The CDR3 has 15 amino acids. CDR3 sequence reads: CATAGTSGNNNEQFF. CDR3 DNA: TGTGCCACCGCCGGGACTAGCGGGAACAACAATGAGCAGTTCTTC.

The chain joins TRBV10-3 to TRBJ2-2, with 11 positions matching TRBD1. The germline CDR1 and CDR2 sequences are ENHRY and SYGVKD. The CDR3 sequence is 14 residues long. With 11 bases clipped from V and 5 bases from J, the junction kept 7 bases outside the gene matches. The CDR3 nucleotides are TGTGCCGCATCCGGGACAGGGGGAACCGGGGAGCTGTTTTTT. It specifies CAASGTGGTGELFF.

The DNA for the CDR3 is TGTGCCACCAGGAGAAGCGGGGATTACAATGAGCAGTTCTTC. This gives the protein CATRRSGDYNEQFF. V usage is TRBV24-1 and J usage is TRBJ2-1; 7 bases agree with TRBD2. Germline assignment: CDR1 KGHDR and CDR2 SFDVKD. With V trimmed by 7 bases and J by 4 bases, 6 bases remained unmatched. The CDR3 extends over 14 amino acids.

A single count supports this clone. The gene calls are TRBV5-1 and TRBJ2-3; 8 nucleotides agree with TRBD1. CDR3 length: 15 residues. J gave up 2 bases and V 4 bases, and 6 bases lay outside the gene matches. Germline V CDR1 and CDR2: SGHRS, YFSETQ. The CDR3 DNA sequence: TGCGCCAGCAGCACGGACAGGGTGTACACAGATACGCAGTATTTT. Its protein product is CASSTDRVYTDTQYF.

The chain has TRBV19 and TRBJ1-5, with a weak D call TRBD1 (5 bases). V was shortened by 7 bases and J by 4 bases, with 17 bases between the two germline ends. The length of the CDR3 is 15 residues. Germline lookup yields CDR1 LNHDA and CDR2 SQIVND (reference sequence). CDR3 DNA sequence: TGTGCCAGTAAACCCGGCCCGGGGGATAATCAGCCCCAGCATTTT. Translating gives CASKPGPGDNQPQHF.

The gene calls are TRBV9 and TRBJ1-2; TRBD1 agrees at 8 bases. Germline CDR1 and CDR2: SGDLS and YYNGEE. V was clipped by 0 bases and J by 7 bases; unmatched bases: 5. The CDR3 covers 14 residues. The CDR3 sequence: CASSVDGDRGGYTF. CDR3 DNA: TGTGCCAGCAGCGTAGACGGAGACAGGGGTGGCTACACCTTC.